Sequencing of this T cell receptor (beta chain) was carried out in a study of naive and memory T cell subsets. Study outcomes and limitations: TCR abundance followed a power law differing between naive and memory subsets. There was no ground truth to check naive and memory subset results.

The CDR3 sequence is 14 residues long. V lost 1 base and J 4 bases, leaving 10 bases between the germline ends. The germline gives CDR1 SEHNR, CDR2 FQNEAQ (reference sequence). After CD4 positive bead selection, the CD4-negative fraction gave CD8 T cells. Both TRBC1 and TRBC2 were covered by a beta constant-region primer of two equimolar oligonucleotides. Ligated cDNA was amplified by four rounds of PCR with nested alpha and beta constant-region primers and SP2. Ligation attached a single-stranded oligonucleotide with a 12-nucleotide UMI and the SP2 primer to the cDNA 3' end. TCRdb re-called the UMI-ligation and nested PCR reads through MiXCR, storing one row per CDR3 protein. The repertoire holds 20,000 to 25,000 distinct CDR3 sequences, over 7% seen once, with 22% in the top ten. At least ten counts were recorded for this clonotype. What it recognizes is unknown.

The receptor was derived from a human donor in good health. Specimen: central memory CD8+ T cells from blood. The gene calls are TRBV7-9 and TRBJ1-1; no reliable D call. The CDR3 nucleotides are TGTGCCAGCAGCTTAGTTGCCGGGATCACTGAAGCTTTCTTT. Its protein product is CASSLVAGITEAFF.